This T cell receptor (beta chain) comes out of a study of blood T cell repertoires in COVID-19. Study at large: The United States, Italy and Spain were the sources of the acute and convalescent COVID-19 samples.

Original processing methods: Amplifying reference gene primers gave estimates of nucleated cell counts. Assay: immunoSEQ multiplex PCR; the TCRdb copy retains only in-frame clones and omits some. For V, J and clone size, that table is used; D and trimming come from the DNA. The table has 110,000 to 150,000 clones, roughly 90% seen once. Germline CDR1 is MDHEN and CDR2 is SYDVKM. This CDR3 region has 15 residues. Trimming took 6 bases from V and 4 from J; bases not matched to a gene: 7. Material for sequencing was peripheral blood. This TCR came from a man aged 45-65 years with active or convalescent COVID-19. The chain carries TRBV28 and TRBJ1-4, with TRBD1 matching over 8 bases. CDR3 coding DNA: TGTGCCAGCAGGCGGGCAGGGGGCATTAATGAAAAACTGTTTTTT. Protein sequence: CASRRAGGINEKLFF.